One and the same sample provided the 6 T cell receptor beta chains below, sequenced in a study of PD-1 blockade in mismatch repair-deficient tumors. Produced via immunoSEQ multiplex PCR; TCRdb's table is partial and in-frame only. The sample holds about 14,000 clones, about 79% seen once. Specimen: PBMCs, collected less than 15 weeks after starting pembrolizumab. These receptors all stem from an adult with mismatch repair-deficient cancer.

The V and J genes are TRBV19 and TRBJ1-2; 9 bases map to TRBD1. Germline V lookup: CDR1 LNHDA, CDR2 SQIVND (reference sequence). This CDR3 has 14 amino acids. After removal of 5 bases from V and 3 bases from J, the junction contained 4 bases not matched to a gene. The CDR3, as DNA: TGTGCCAGTAGTCGCCGGGACAGGGACTATGGCTACACCTTC. Translated: CASSRRDRDYGYTF.

This clone has only a few counts. V and J are TRBV28 and TRBJ1-1; the match to TRBD1 covers 10 bases. V dropped 11 bases and J dropped 1; count of bases not matched to a gene: 4. From germline, CDR1 is MDHEN and CDR2 SYDVKM. This CDR3 comprises 13 residues. The CDR3 loop is CAGRDRGNTEAFF. CDR3 nucleotide sequence: TGTGCCGGCCGGGACAGGGGGAACACTGAAGCTTTCTTT.

The chain uses TRBV7-2 and TRBJ2-5, with 7 bases identical to TRBD1. J lost 2 bases, V lost 5 bases, and 5 bases had no gene match. Germline V gives CDR1 SGHTA, CDR2 FQGNSA. The CDR3 loop spans 14 amino acids. The CDR3 DNA reads as TGTGCCAGCAGCCCACGGGACAGACAAGAGACCCAGTACTTC. Translating it yields CASSPRDRQETQYF.

The rearrangement uses TRBV18 and TRBJ2-3, with 7 bases aligning to TRBD1. Germline CDR1 is KGHSH and CDR2 is LQKENI. The CDR3 has 14 residues. V was pared by 3 bases and J by 4 bases, with 4 bases of the junction left unmatched. CDR3 amino acids: CASSPTGVADTQYF. As DNA, the CDR3 is TGTGCCAGCTCACCCACAGGGGTCGCAGATACGCAGTATTTT.

The rearrangement uses TRBV9 and TRBJ1-1, with D maybe TRBD1 (5 bases). Trimming took off 0 bases at V and 5 bases at J, with 17 bases between the two ends. CDR3 length: 16 residues. Germline V gene data show CDR1 as SGDLS and CDR2 as YYNGEE. In DNA form, the CDR3 reads TGTGCCAGCAGCGTAGCGCAAAAACAGGAAGGGACTGAAGCTTTCTTT. Its translation is CASSVAQKQEGTEAFF.

The chain carries TRBV6-1 and TRBJ2-1; D not resolved. CDR3 length: 13 amino acids. Per the germline V gene, CDR1 is MNHNS and CDR2 is SASEGT. Between the trimmed V and J ends, which lost 5 bases and 11 bases, there was a span of 16 bases. The CDR3 loop reads CASSRIDSRQQFF. In nucleotides, the CDR3 is TGTGCCAGCAGTAGAATAGATTCGCGGCAGCAGTTCTTC.